This T cell receptor (beta chain) was identified during a study of cytomegalovirus exposure and HLA in healthy donors. General observations from the study: Testing in vitro showed three CMV-associated chains specific for CMV antigens.

TCRdb's table, derived via immunoSEQ multiplex PCR, lists solely in-frame clones and lacks some. The sample consists of about 160,000 clones, 75% to 90% of them appearing once. On this clone itself: Its antigen remains unidentified.

The ends lost 4 bases at V and 4 bases at J; junction bases unmatched: 9. The CDR3 spans 15 residues. The germline V gene encodes CDR1 SEHNR and CDR2 FQNEAQ (reference sequence). This TCR came from a young woman in good health and CMV-seronegative. The sample comprised PBMCs. The rearrangement links TRBV7-9 to TRBJ1-2, with 7 bases lining up with TRBD1. This CDR3 reads CASSSTGARSYGYTF. CDR3 DNA: TGTGCCAGCAGCTCCACAGGGGCCCGTTCCTATGGCTACACCTTC.